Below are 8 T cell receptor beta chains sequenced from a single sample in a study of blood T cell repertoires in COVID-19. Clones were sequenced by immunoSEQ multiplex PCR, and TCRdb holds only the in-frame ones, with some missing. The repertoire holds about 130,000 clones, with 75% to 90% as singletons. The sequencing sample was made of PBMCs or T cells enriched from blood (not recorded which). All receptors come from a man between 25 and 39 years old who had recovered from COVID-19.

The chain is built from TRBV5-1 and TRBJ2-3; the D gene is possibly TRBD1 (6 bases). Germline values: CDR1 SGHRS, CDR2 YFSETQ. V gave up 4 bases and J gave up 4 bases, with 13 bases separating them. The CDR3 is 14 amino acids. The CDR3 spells CASSDPQGADTQYF. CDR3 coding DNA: TGCGCCAGCAGCGACCCACAGGGCGCAGATACGCAGTATTTT.

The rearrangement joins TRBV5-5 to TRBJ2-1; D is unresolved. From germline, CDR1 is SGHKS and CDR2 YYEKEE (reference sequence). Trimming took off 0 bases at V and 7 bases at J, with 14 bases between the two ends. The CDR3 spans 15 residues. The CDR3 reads CASSLGRRVENEQFF. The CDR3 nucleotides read TGTGCCAGCAGCTTGGGACGCCGGGTTGAGAATGAGCAGTTCTTC.

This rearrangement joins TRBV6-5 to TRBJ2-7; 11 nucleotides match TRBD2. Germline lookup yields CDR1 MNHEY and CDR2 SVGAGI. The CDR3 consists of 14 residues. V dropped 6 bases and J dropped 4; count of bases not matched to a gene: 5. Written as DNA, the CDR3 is TGTGCCAGCAGCTTAGCGGGGGGGCGATACGAGCAGTACGTC. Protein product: CASSLAGGRYEQYV.

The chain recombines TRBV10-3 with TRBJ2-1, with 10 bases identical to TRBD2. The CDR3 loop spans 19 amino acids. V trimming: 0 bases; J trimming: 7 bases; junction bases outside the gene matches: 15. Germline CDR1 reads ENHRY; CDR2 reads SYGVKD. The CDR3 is CAISESSVTSGLFGNEQFF. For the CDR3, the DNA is TGTGCCATCAGTGAGTCTTCAGTGACTAGCGGGCTCTTTGGTAATGAGCAGTTCTTC.

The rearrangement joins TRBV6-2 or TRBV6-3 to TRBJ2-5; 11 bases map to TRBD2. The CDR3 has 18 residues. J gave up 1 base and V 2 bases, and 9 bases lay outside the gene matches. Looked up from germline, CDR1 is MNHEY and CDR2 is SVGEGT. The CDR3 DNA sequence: TGTGCCAGCAGTTACCCCACTTTAGCGGGAGGGGTCCAAGAGACCCAGTACTTC. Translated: CASSYPTLAGGVQETQYF.

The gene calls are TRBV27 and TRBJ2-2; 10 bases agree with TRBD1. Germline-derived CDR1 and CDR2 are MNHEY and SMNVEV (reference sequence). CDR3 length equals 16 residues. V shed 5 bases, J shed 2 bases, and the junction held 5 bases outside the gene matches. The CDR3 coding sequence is TGTGCCAGCAGTAAGGGACAGGGGACAAACACCGGGGAGCTGTTTTTT. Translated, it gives CASSKGQGTNTGELFF.

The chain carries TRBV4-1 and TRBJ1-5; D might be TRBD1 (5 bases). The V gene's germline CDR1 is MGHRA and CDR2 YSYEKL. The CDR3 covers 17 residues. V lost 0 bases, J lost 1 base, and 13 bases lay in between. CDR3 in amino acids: CASSQEGGGSSNQPQHF. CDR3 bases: TGCGCCAGCAGCCAAGAGGGGGGAGGGTCCAGCAATCAGCCCCAGCATTTT.

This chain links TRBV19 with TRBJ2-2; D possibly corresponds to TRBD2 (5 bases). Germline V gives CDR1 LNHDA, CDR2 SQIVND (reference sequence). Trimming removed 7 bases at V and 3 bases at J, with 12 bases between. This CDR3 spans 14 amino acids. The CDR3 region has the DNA TGTGCCAGTATTCCTGCGGGTTACACCGGGGAGCTGTTTTTT. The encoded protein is CASIPAGYTGELFF.